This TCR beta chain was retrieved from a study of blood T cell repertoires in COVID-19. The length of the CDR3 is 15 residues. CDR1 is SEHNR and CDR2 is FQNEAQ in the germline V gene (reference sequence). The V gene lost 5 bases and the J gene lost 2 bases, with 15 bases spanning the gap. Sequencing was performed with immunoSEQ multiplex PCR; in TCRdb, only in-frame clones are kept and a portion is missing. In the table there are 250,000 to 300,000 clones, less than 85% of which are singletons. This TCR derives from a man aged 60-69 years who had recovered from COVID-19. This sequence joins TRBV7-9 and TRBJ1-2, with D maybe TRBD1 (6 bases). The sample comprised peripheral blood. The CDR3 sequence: CASSALRGFNYGYTF. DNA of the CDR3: TGTGCCAGCAGCGCACTAAGGGGGTTCAACTATGGCTACACCTTC.